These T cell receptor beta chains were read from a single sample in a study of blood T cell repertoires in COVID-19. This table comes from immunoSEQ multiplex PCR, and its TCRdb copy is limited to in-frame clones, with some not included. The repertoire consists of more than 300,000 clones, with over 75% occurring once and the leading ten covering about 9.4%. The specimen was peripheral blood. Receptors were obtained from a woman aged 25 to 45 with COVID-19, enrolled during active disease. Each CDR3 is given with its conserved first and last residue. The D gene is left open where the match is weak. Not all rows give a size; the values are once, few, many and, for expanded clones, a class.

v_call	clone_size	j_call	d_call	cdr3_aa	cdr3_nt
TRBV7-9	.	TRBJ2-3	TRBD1	CASSPQGPLITDTQYF	TGTGCCAGCAGTCCACAGGGGCCACTGATCACAGATACGCAGTATTTT
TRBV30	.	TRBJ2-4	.	CATGLSKNIQYF	TGTGCCACAGGACTATCTAAGAACATTCAGTACTTC
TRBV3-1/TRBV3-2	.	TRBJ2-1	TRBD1	CASSPPGQGGNEQFF	TGTGCCAGCAGCCCTCCGGGACAGGGGGGCAATGAGCAGTTCTTC
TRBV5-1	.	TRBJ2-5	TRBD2	CASRQREETQYF	TGCGCCAGCAGACAGCGGGAGGAGACCCAGTACTTC
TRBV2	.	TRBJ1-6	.	CASSSKPIRSPLHF	TGTGCCAGCAGTTCGAAGCCCATCCGCTCACCCCTCCACTTT
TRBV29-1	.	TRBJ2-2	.	CSGSTGNTGELFF	TGCAGCGGCTCGACAGGGAACACCGGGGAGCTGTTTTTT
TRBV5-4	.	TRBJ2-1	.	CASSLPGIVDNEQFF	TGTGCCAGCAGCTTGCCGGGAATAGTAGACAATGAGCAGTTCTTC
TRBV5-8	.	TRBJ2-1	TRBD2	CASPGTSGAPTGLEQFF	TGTGCCAGCCCCGGGACTAGCGGAGCCCCGACGGGTCTGGAGCAGTTCTTC
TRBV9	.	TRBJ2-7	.	CASSVDLGHPSYF	TGTGCCAGCAGCGTAGATCTTGGACACCCATCGTACTTC
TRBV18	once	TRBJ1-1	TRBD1	CASSPTGTNTEAFF	TGTGCCAGCTCACCGACAGGGACAAACACTGAAGCTTTCTTT
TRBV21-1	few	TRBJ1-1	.	CASRRQGARNTEAFF	TGTGCCAGCAGACGACAGGGGGCAAGGAACACTGAAGCTTTCTTT
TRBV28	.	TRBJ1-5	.	CATCIINQPQHF	TGTGCCACCTGTATAATAAATCAGCCCCAGCATTTT
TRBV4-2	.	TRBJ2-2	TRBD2	CASSREGLAGRPGELFF	TGTGCCAGCAGCCGGGAGGGACTAGCGGGAAGACCCGGGGAGCTGTTTTTT
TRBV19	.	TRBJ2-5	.	CASSIDPARAGTQYF	TGTGCCAGTAGTATAGATCCAGCCAGGGCCGGGACCCAGTACTTC
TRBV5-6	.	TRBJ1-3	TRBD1	CASSLRMAGGPGNTIYF	TGTGCCAGCAGCTTGCGAATGGCAGGGGGTCCTGGAAACACCATATATTTT
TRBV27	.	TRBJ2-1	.	CASRLSSYNEQFF	TGTGCTTCGAGATTAAGCTCCTACAATGAGCAGTTCTTC
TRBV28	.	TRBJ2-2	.	CASSLIAGTGELFF	TGTGCCAGCAGTCTAATCGCGGGCACCGGGGAGCTGTTTTTT
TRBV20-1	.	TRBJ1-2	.	CSASREVSGYTF	TGCAGTGCTAGTAGGGAGGTCAGTGGCTACACCTTC
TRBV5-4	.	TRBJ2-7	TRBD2	CASSLGGRDEQYF	TGTGCCAGCAGCCTTGGCGGGAGGGACGAGCAGTACTTC
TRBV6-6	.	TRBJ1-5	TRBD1	CASRGTGVHQPQHF	TGTGCCAGCAGAGGGACAGGGGTCCATCAGCCCCAGCATTTT
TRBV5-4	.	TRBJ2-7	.	CASSRQGIYEQYF	TGTGCCAGCAGCCGGCAGGGTATCTACGAGCAGTACTTC
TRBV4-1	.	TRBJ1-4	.	CASSQLSKGGTNEKLFF	TGCGCCAGCAGCCAATTGTCTAAGGGAGGCACTAATGAAAAACTGTTTTTT
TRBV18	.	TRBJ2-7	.	CASSPNRDEQYF	TGTGCCAGCTCACCAAACCGGGACGAGCAGTACTTC
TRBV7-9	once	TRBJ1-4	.	CASSSDSLNEKLFF	TGTGCCAGCAGCTCGGACAGCCTTAATGAAAAACTGTTTTTT
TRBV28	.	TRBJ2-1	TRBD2	CASSPAGSSYNEQFF	TGTGCCAGCAGCCCAGCGGGGTCCTCCTACAATGAGCAGTTCTTC
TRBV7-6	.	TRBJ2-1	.	CASSQAVGATYNEQFF	TGTGCCAGCAGCCAAGCCGTTGGGGCGACATACAATGAGCAGTTCTTC
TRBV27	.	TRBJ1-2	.	CASSLSSGNYGYTF	TGTGCCAGCAGTTTATCGAGCGGTAACTATGGCTACACCTTC
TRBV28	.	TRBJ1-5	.	CASSWTVYSNQPQHF	TGTGCCAGCAGTTGGACAGTCTATAGCAATCAGCCCCAGCATTTT
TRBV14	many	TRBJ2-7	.	CASRSGGQFYEQYF	TGTGCCAGCAGAAGTGGGGGACAATTCTACGAGCAGTACTTC
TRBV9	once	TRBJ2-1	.	CASSTRDGAYNEQFF	TGTGCCAGCAGCACTCGAGACGGAGCCTACAATGAGCAGTTCTTC
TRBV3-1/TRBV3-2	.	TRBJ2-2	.	CASSQVVTLGLFTGELFF	TGTGCCAGCAGCCAAGTAGTAACACTGGGACTCTTCACCGGGGAGCTGTTTTTT
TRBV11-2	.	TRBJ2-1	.	CASRLSSYNEQFF	TGTGCCAGCCGACTAAGCTCCTACAATGAGCAGTTCTTC
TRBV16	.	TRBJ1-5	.	CASSQLEAQPQHF	TGTGCCAGCAGCCAACTCGAGGCTCAGCCCCAGCATTTT
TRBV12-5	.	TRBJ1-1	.	CASGLGGGEAFF	TGTGCTAGTGGTTTGGGAGGCGGAGAAGCTTTCTTT
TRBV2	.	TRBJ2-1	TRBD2	CASSELRGGNEQFF	TGTGCCAGCAGTGAGTTGCGGGGGGGCAATGAGCAGTTCTTC
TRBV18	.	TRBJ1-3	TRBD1	CASSPIGTGPGNTIYF	TGTGCCAGCTCACCGATCGGGACAGGGCCTGGAAACACCATATATTTT
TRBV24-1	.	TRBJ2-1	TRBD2	CATSDPGGSSYNEQFF	TGTGCCACCAGTGACCCGGGGGGTAGCTCCTACAATGAGCAGTTCTTC
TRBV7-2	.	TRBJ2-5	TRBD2	CASSLPTSGRGETQYF	TGTGCCAGCAGCTTACCAACTAGCGGGAGGGGAGAGACCCAGTACTTC
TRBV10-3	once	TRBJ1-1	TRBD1	CAIGNRGLNTEAFF	TGTGCCATCGGGAACAGGGGATTGAACACTGAAGCTTTCTTT
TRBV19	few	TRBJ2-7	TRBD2	CATSGLAGGEQYF	TGTGCCACCTCGGGACTAGCGGGAGGTGAGCAGTACTTC
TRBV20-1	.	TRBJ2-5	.	CSAPFRETQYF	TGCAGTGCTCCTTTTCGGGAGACCCAGTACTTC
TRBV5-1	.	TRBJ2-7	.	CASSFDYHEQYF	TGCGCCAGCAGCTTCGACTACCATGAGCAGTACTTC
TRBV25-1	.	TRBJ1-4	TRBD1	CASSAGQVEKLFF	TGTGCCAGCAGCGCCGGACAGGTCGAAAAACTGTTTTTT
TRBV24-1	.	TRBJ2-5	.	CATSDNTVGEKTQYF	TGTGCCACCAGTGATAACACAGTAGGCGAAAAGACCCAGTACTTC
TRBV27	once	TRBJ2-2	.	CASSYTYPVTGELFF	TGTGCCAGCAGTTATACCTATCCGGTCACCGGGGAGCTGTTTTTT
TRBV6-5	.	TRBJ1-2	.	CASSYEGREGYTF	TGTGCCAGCAGTTACGAGGGCCGGGAAGGCTACACCTTC
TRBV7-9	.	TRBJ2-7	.	CASSSRVPDGPGVSYEQYF	TGTGCCAGCAGCTCTCGTGTTCCAGACGGTCCCGGGGTTTCCTACGAGCAGTACTTC
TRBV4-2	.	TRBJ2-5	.	CASSQDRGSGETQYF	TGTGCCAGCAGCCAAGATAGGGGGTCGGGAGAGACCCAGTACTTC
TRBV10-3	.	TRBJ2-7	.	CAISGASEQYF	TGTGCCATCAGTGGGGCAAGCGAGCAGTACTTC
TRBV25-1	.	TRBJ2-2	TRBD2	CASSESLAGGELFF	TGTGCCAGCAGTGAATCCCTAGCGGGAGGGGAGCTGTTTTTT
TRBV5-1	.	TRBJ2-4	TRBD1	CASSQGQGLGKNIQYF	TGCGCCAGCAGCCAAGGACAGGGCCTGGGCAAAAACATTCAGTACTTC
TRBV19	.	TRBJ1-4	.	CASRTRDTFATNEKLFF	TGTGCCAGTAGGACTCGGGACACCTTTGCAACTAATGAAAAACTGTTTTTT
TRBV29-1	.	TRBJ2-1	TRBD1	CSVGHRGQRNEQFF	TGCAGCGTGGGTCACAGGGGGCAGAGGAATGAGCAGTTCTTC
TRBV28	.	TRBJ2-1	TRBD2	CASSLFRGGRAPEQFF	TGTGCCAGCAGTTTATTTAGGGGCGGGAGAGCTCCTGAGCAGTTCTTC